These 9 T cell receptor beta chains came from one sample sequenced in a study of CD8 T cells in Susac syndrome. About 0.45 to 1 ug RNA was reverse transcribed with random hexamers. Each CDR3 protein gets one entry after TCRdb re-called the immunoSEQ multiplex PCR reads with MiXCR. The data show around 280,000 distinct CDR3 sequences, with roughly 81% seen just once and around 0.11% held by the top ten. The sample taken for sequencing was CD8+ T cells from PBMCs. The source is a human donor with multiple sclerosis.

V usage is TRBV9 and J usage is TRBJ2-1, with 10 bases that match TRBD2. With 4 bases clipped from V and 10 bases from J, the junction kept 8 bases outside the gene matches. Germline V gives CDR1 SGDLS, CDR2 YYNGEE. The CDR3 length is 14 residues. The CDR3 loop is CASSPWGAGGEQFF. The CDR3 DNA sequence: TGTGCCAGCAGCCCCTGGGGAGCGGGAGGGGAGCAGTTCTTC.

V and J are TRBV27 and TRBJ2-1; D not resolved. The CDR3 is 16 amino acids. V lost 4 bases, J lost 4 bases, and 17 bases lay in between. Looked up from germline, CDR1 is MNHEY and CDR2 is SMNVEV (reference sequence). The DNA of the CDR3 is TGTGCCAGCAGTTCAACACCTTTCGGCGGTTACAATGAGCAGTTCTTC. Encoded protein: CASSSTPFGGYNEQFF.

The gene calls are TRBV19 and TRBJ2-7; TRBD1 is a possible D gene (6 bases). This CDR3 spans 14 amino acids. Germline CDR1 is LNHDA and CDR2 is SQIVND (reference sequence). Trimming stripped 5 bases from V and 6 bases from J, with 17 bases between. CDR3 region: CASSPNSGQSEQYF. Here the CDR3 DNA reads TGTGCCAGTAGTCCCAACTCTGGACAGTCCGAGCAGTACTTC.

This chain connects TRBV7-3 to TRBJ2-5, with TRBD2 identical over 7 bases. Losses at the gene ends were 1 base for V and 5 bases for J; bases not matched to a gene: 7. There are 15 residues in the CDR3. CDR1 is SGHTA and CDR2 is FQGTGA in the germline V gene. The CDR3 protein is CASSLSGGRLETQYF. The CDR3 nucleotides read TGTGCCAGCAGCTTAAGCGGGGGTCGCCTGGAGACCCAGTACTTC.

This chain joins TRBV28 and TRBJ2-1; possible D gene TRBD2, 6 bases. Germline loops: CDR1 MDHEN, CDR2 SYDVKM. The CDR3 consists of 14 residues. V gave up 5 bases and J gave up 4 bases, with 12 bases separating them. The CDR3: CASSPPTSYNEQFF. CDR3 nucleotides: TGTGCCAGCAGTCCTCCGACTAGTTACAATGAGCAGTTCTTC.

This clonotype has only a few counts. The V call is TRBV6-1, the J call TRBJ2-2, with 11 bases matching TRBD1. The germline V gene encodes CDR1 MNHNS and CDR2 SASEGT. V was clipped by 6 bases and J by 6 bases; unmatched bases: 9. The CDR3 has 16 residues. The CDR3 here is CASSATPGQGAGELFF. The DNA for the CDR3 is TGTGCCAGCAGCGCCACGCCGGGACAGGGGGCCGGGGAGCTGTTTTTT.

The chain links TRBV7-9 to TRBJ2-5; 7 nucleotides align to TRBD1. CDR1 is SEHNR and CDR2 is FQNEAQ in the germline V gene (reference sequence). This CDR3 has 15 residues. V was pared by 3 bases and J by 0 bases, with 4 bases of the junction left unmatched. The CDR3 reads CASSLTGKYQETQYF. The CDR3, as DNA: TGTGCCAGCAGCTTGACAGGGAAGTACCAAGAGACCCAGTACTTC. Looking up the rest from reference TRBV7-9 and TRBJ2-5 gives the full variable domain: DTGVSQNPRHKITKRGQNVTFRCDPISEHNRLYWYRQTLGQGPEFLTYFQNEAQLEKSRLLSDRFSAERPKGSFSTLEIQRTEQGDSAMYLCASSLTGKYQETQYFGPGTRLLVL.

In this sample, this clonotype turned up a few times. This chain uses TRBV11-2 with TRBJ2-7; D is unclear. Germline CDR1 reads SGHAT; CDR2 reads FQNNGV. The CDR3 spans 12 residues. V was clipped by 5 bases and J by 10 bases, with 15 bases between them. The CDR3 nucleotides read TGTGCCAGCAGCCCCCAATCGCGCAGTCAGTACTTC. It yields the protein CASSPQSRSQYF.

The rearrangement uses TRBV29-1 and TRBJ2-3, with D possibly TRBD2 on 6 matching bases. This CDR3 has 15 amino acids. V was cut by 0 bases and J by 3 bases, with 13 bases left in between. CDR1 and CDR2 from the germline V gene are SQVTM and ANQGSEA. CDR3 loop: CSVEERGGRTDTQYF. CDR3 DNA: TGCAGCGTTGAAGAGAGGGGAGGTCGGACAGATACGCAGTATTTT.